One and the same sample provided the 12 T cell receptor beta chains below, sequenced in a study of human T cells and chemical hapten exposure. TCRdb re-called the RACE reads through MiXCR, storing one row per CDR3 protein. This table holds roughly 380,000 distinct CDR3 sequences, 5% to 6.5% found once. Time point denoted: pre-sensitization, week 0. The treatment: therapeutic diphenylcyclopropenone sensitization with weekly scalp DPC. The starting material was whole blood, obtained in connection with sensitization to the hapten diphenylcyclopropenone (DPC). These receptors originate from a woman aged 45 to 65 with alopecia areata. Some clones in this sample may be carry-over from other donors' samples.

This clonotype appeared many times. This chain joins TRBV5-1 and TRBJ2-1, with D perhaps TRBD2 (6 bases). Germline V lookup: CDR1 SGHRS, CDR2 YFSETQ. Trimming cost V 3 bases and J 8 bases, with 21 bases left between them. This CDR3 is built from 16 residues. CDR3 residues: CASSSASGRTTDEQFF. CDR3 coding DNA: TGCGCCAGCAGCTCCGCTTCGGGGCGGACTACGGATGAGCAGTTCTTC.

This clonotype appeared many times. The chain employs TRBV2 and TRBJ2-7, with 11 nucleotides matching TRBD2. The trim removed 8 bases at V and 0 bases at J, leaving 3 bases unmatched. Germline V gene lookup returns CDR1 SNHLY and CDR2 FYNNEI. This CDR3 has 14 amino acids. Here the CDR3 reads CASLLAGDSYEQYF. The CDR3 coding sequence is TGTGCCAGCTTACTAGCGGGGGACTCCTACGAGCAGTACTTC.

The chain couples TRBV20-1 to TRBJ2-7, with TRBD1 identical over 10 bases. CDR3 size: 12 residues. The germline gives CDR1 DFQATT, CDR2 SNEGSKA (reference sequence). The CDR3 DNA follows: TGCAGCCCGGGACAGGGGAGTCGGGAGCAGTACTTC. Protein product: CSPGQGSREQYF.

There are many counts of this clonotype. The chain combines TRBV6-6 with TRBJ1-6; TRBD1 matches at 7 bases. The CDR3 is 15 amino acids. The V gene end was trimmed by 0 bases and the J gene end by 7 bases; junction bases not matched to a gene: 3. Germline V gene lookup returns CDR1 MNHNY and CDR2 SVGAGI (reference sequence). The CDR3 protein is CASSYSTGPNSPLHF. The CDR3 DNA follows: TGTGCCAGCAGTTACTCGACAGGGCCAAATTCACCCCTCCACTTT.

This clonotype was observed a handful of times. The J gene is TRBJ1-3, the V gene TRBV7-9; TRBD1 aligns across 8 bases. V shed 5 bases, J shed 0 bases, and the junction held 12 bases outside the gene matches. Germline V lookup: CDR1 SEHNR, CDR2 FQNEAQ (reference sequence). This CDR3 has 18 residues. DNA for the CDR3: TGTGCCAGCAGCGGGGACAGGCCCCGAAGATACTCTGGAAACACCATATATTTT. This translates into CASSGDRPRRYSGNTIYF. The full variable domain, rest sourced from reference TRBV7-9 and TRBJ1-3, is DTGVSQNPRHKITKRGQNVTFRCDPISEHNRLYWYRQTLGQGPEFLTYFQNEAQLEKSRLLSDRFSAERPKGSFSTLEIQRTEQGDSAMYLCASSGDRPRRYSGNTIYFGEGSWLTVV.

J is TRBJ2-3 and V is TRBV27, with 12 positions matching TRBD2. The CDR3 has 16 residues. Germline V gives CDR1 MNHEY, CDR2 SMNVEV (reference sequence). Trimming at V came to 3 bases and at J to 4 bases, leaving 5 bases not matched to a gene. Here the CDR3 DNA reads TGTGCCAGCAGTTTCCAACTAGCGGGGGGCGCAGATACGCAGTATTTT. Translating gives CASSFQLAGGADTQYF.

V gene TRBV12-3 or TRBV12-4 combines with J gene TRBJ1-2, with D tentatively TRBD1 (6 bases). V was shortened by 5 bases and J by 4 bases, with 17 bases between the two germline ends. This CDR3 spans 15 amino acids. CDR3 sequence (DNA): TGTGCCAGCAGTGAGGGGGGGGGCAGTTTCTATGGCTACACCTTC. This translates into CASSEGGGSFYGYTF.

This clonotype occurred a few times. The V call is TRBV29-1, the J call TRBJ2-2; the match to TRBD2 covers 10 bases. This CDR3 region has 16 residues. J was trimmed by 8 bases and V by 4 bases; bases with no gene match: 13. CDR1 and CDR2 from the germline V gene are SQVTM and ANQGSEA. In nucleotides, the CDR3 is TGCAGCGTTGTCCCTACAGGGCCGGGACTAGCGGGGGAGCTGTTTTTT. This sequence encodes CSVVPTGPGLAGELFF.

Turning to this clonotype: The junction differs from germline at one of its ends, possibly a read error. The V gene is TRBV7-8, the J gene TRBJ2-5; TRBD1 might be the D (5 bases). CDR1 is SGHVS, CDR2 FQNEAQ, per germline. The CDR3 consists of 13 residues. In DNA, the CDR3 is TGTGCCAGCAGCCCGACAGAACAAGGGACCCAGTACTTC. It specifies CASSPTEQGTQYF.

This clonotype was observed at least ten times. The rearrangement joins TRBV6-6 to TRBJ2-7; TRBD1 matches at 9 bases. The germline V gene encodes CDR1 MNHNY and CDR2 SVGAGI (reference sequence). J was trimmed by 5 bases and V by 4 bases; bases with no gene match: 12. This CDR3 is built from 16 residues. The CDR3 DNA reads as TGTGCCAGCAGTTCCCATCCGGGACAGGGTTCCCACGAGCAGTACTTC. It is translated as CASSSHPGQGSHEQYF.

In its sample, this clonotype was seen once. A much larger clone differs by one base, so this may be a read error. The CDR3 region is CASPWGKYRGGYNYGYTF. The CDR3 nucleotides read TGTGCCAGCCCATGGGGAAAATACCGGGGCGGATATAACTATGGCTACACCTTC. This chain joins TRBV18 and TRBJ1-2; possibly TRBD1 for D (5 bases). CDR3 length equals 18 residues. Looked up from germline, CDR1 is KGHSH and CDR2 is LQKENI. The germline V and J ends were trimmed by 8 bases and 1 base, with 26 bases remaining between them.

In this sample, this clonotype turned up many times. V usage is TRBV28 and J usage is TRBJ2-3; the D gene could be TRBD1 or TRBD2 (6 bases each). In germline, CDR1 is MDHEN, CDR2 SYDVKM. This CDR3 comprises 14 residues. The V end was cut by 9 bases, the J end by 0 bases, with 13 bases between. In DNA form, the CDR3 reads TGTGCCAGTCAAAAGGGGGGTAGCACAGATACGCAGTATTTT. The encoded protein is CASQKGGSTDTQYF.